Shown below are 4 T cell receptor beta chains from a single sample sequenced in a study of shared clonotypes between healthy human individuals. CD8 cells classed as naive were CD45RO-negative and positively selected for CCR7, excluding terminally differentiated effector memory CD45RA+ cells. Only in-frame clones appear in the TCRdb table, and some are missing; sequencing was by immunoSEQ multiplex PCR. The sample lists some 800,000 clones; 85% to 95% were seen once. The sample comprised naive CD8+ T cells sorted from blood. All receptors derive from a man aged 25-45 years in good health.

The chain uses TRBV4-1 and TRBJ2-5, with 12 bases identical to TRBD1. V shed 1 base and J 5 bases; nucleotides not matched to a gene: 2. The CDR3 contains 15 residues. Germline values: CDR1 MGHRA, CDR2 YSYEKL. CDR3 coding DNA: TGCGCCAGCAGCCAAGGGGACAGGGGGCGGGAGACCCAGTACTTC. Translated: CASSQGDRGRETQYF.

CDR3 residues: CASSYTGHSPGANVLTF. The CDR3 region has the DNA TGTGCCAGCAGCTACACGGGACATTCCCCCGGGGCCAACGTCCTGACTTTC. The chain recombines TRBV7-9 with TRBJ2-6; D perhaps matches TRBD1 (6 bases). Per germline, CDR1 SEHNR and CDR2 FQNEAQ (reference sequence). This CDR3 has 17 amino acids. V dropped 4 bases and J dropped 4 bases, with 17 bases sitting between them.

With regard to this clone: This same CDR3 is encoded by further DNA sequences in the sample. This rearrangement joins TRBV6-4 to TRBJ2-3, with TRBD2 matching over 8 bases. V lost 4 bases to trimming and J lost 0 bases; unmatched junction nucleotides: 3. The germline V gene has CDR1 MRHNA and CDR2 SNTAGT. The CDR3 is 15 residues long. In nucleotides, the CDR3 is TGTGCCAGCAGTGCGTCTAGCGGGAGCACAGATACGCAGTATTTT. This gives the protein CASSASSGSTDTQYF.

This clone was counted between two and nine times. The rearrangement uses TRBV27 and TRBJ2-7; 7 bases map to TRBD1. The V and J ends lost 2 bases and 6 bases, in that order; junction bases with no gene match: 7. Germline V gene sequence: CDR1 MNHEY, CDR2 SMNVEV (reference sequence). The CDR3 covers 14 residues. The CDR3 DNA sequence: TGTGCCAGCAGTTTAGCTGGGACAGCACGCGAGCAGTACTTC. It codes for CASSLAGTAREQYF.